The 26 T cell receptor beta chains below come from one sample, sequenced in a study of blood T cell repertoires in COVID-19 (dated by TCRdb to the early 2020s). Library construction relied on the immunoSEQ multiplex PCR assay. Imported from immuneACCESS, the table was reduced by TCRdb to in-frame sequences with V and J called. These copies leave out some clones; in studies compared against another copy, an unresolved V gene accounts for under half, and the cause of the remainder is not known. The sample yields some 380,000 clones; 81% were counted once. In total, the top ten clones hold under 1.2% of the sample. Sequencing used peripheral blood. These receptors all stem from a human donor with acute or convalescent COVID-19. The donor label of this sample is uncertain.

The chain carries TRBV18 and TRBJ1-2, with D unresolved. The CDR3 has 13 amino acids. V was clipped by 3 bases and J by 11 bases, with 16 bases between them. The germline V gene has CDR1 KGHSH and CDR2 LQKENI. The CDR3 nucleotides read TGTGCCAGCTCACCGGGCGCATCCTTTGGGTACACCTTC. Its translation is CASSPGASFGYTF.

The J gene is TRBJ2-1, the V gene TRBV1; TRBD2 is the table's D call, not checked against the DNA. TRBV1 is flagged as a pseudogene. The CDR3 has 18 amino acids. CDR3 loop: CTSSQVNLPSSGADEQFF. The CDR3 DNA reads TGCACCAGCAGCCAAGTTAATCTCCCGTCATCAGGAGCGGATGAGCAGTTCTTC.

V is TRBV9 and J is TRBJ1-1, with D perhaps matching TRBD1 (6 bases). The CDR3 extends over 15 amino acids. The germline gives CDR1 SGDLS, CDR2 YYNGEE. Trimming took off 1 base at V and 1 base at J, with 11 bases between the two ends. The CDR3 DNA sequence: TGTGCCAGCAGCGTATATTCGACAGGGAACACTGAAGCTTTCTTT. Translating it yields CASSVYSTGNTEAFF.

V is TRBV19 and J is TRBJ1-2; 7 bases map to TRBD1. Per germline, CDR1 LNHDA and CDR2 SQIVND (reference sequence). V lost 7 bases to trimming and J lost 7 bases; unmatched junction nucleotides: 12. The CDR3 is 14 amino acids. The CDR3 sequence is CASTLWQGGSGYTF. The CDR3 region has the DNA TGTGCCAGTACCCTCTGGCAGGGGGGCAGTGGCTACACCTTC.

CDR3 nucleotides: TGTGCCAGCCTCAGGGGATTGGCCACAGATACGCAGTATTTT. This translates into CASLRGLATDTQYF. This chain uses TRBV6-5 with TRBJ2-3; tentative D call: TRBD1 (6 bases). CDR3 length: 14 residues. V lost 8 bases and J lost 2, with 14 bases in between. Germline-derived CDR1 and CDR2 are MNHEY and SVGAGI.

This chain uses TRBV30 with TRBJ2-7, with D unresolved. Trimming pared 6 bases from V and 0 bases from J, leaving 12 bases between. The CDR3 is 13 amino acids. The germline CDR1 and CDR2 sequences are GTSNPN and SVGIG (reference sequence). The CDR3 region is CACYARSSYEQYF. The CDR3 coding sequence is TGTGCCTGTTATGCTAGGAGCTCCTACGAGCAGTACTTC. Full variable domain (missing parts from reference TRBV30 and TRBJ2-7): SQTIHQWPATLVQPVGSPLSLECTVEGTSNPNLYWYRQAAGRGLQLLFYSVGIGQISSEVPQNLSASRPQDRQFILSSKKLLLSDSGFYLCACYARSSYEQYFGPGTRLTVT.

The genes are TRBV2 and TRBJ2-3, with a possible D match to TRBD1 (6 bases). Germline CDR1 is SNHLY and CDR2 is FYNNEI. V lost 7 bases to trimming and J lost 8 bases, with 22 bases between them. The CDR3 covers 15 residues. This chain's CDR3 is CASKAVGGIRSTQYF. CDR3 in DNA: TGTGCCAGCAAGGCCGTAGGGGGTATAAGGAGTACGCAGTATTTT.

This clone appeared once. The rearrangement links TRBV7-9 to TRBJ1-2; TRBD1 matches at 8 bases. The CDR3 spans 16 residues. V lost 4 bases and J lost 4; bases outside the gene matches: 11. Germline V gives CDR1 SEHNR, CDR2 FQNEAQ (reference sequence). In nucleotides, the CDR3 is TGTGCCAGCAGCTCGTCTACCGGGACAGGAACCTATGGCTACACCTTC. Translation gives CASSSSTGTGTYGYTF.

Turning to this clone: In the same sample, other DNA sequences code for this CDR3. The chain uses TRBV3-1 (or the pseudogene TRBV3-2) and TRBJ2-7; D is uncertain. Germline V gene sequence: CDR1 LGHDT, CDR2 YNNKEL (reference sequence). Trimming removed 4 bases at V and 3 bases at J, with 7 bases between. The length of the CDR3 is 12 residues. CDR3 residues: CASSRYSYEQYF. DNA for the CDR3: TGTGCCAGCAGCCGGTATAGCTACGAGCAGTACTTC.

This sequence joins TRBV29-1 and TRBJ2-2, with D perhaps matching TRBD1 (7 bases). Trimming pared 5 bases from V and 0 bases from J, leaving 16 bases between. Germline V gene sequence: CDR1 SQVTM, CDR2 ANQGSEA. The CDR3 is made up of 16 amino acids. The CDR3 here is CSVRDREESNTGELFF. CDR3 nucleotide sequence: TGCAGCGTTCGTGACAGGGAGGAGTCGAACACCGGGGAGCTGTTTTTT.

The V and J genes are TRBV11-2 and TRBJ1-5; 9 nucleotides align to TRBD1. The trim removed 1 base at V and 3 bases at J, leaving 7 bases unmatched. The length of the CDR3 is 17 residues. CDR1 and CDR2 from the germline V gene are SGHAT and FQNNGV. CDR3 coding DNA: TGTGCCAGCAGCTTAGGTCCAGGACAGGGGCCCAATCAGCCCCAGCATTTT. Its protein product is CASSLGPGQGPNQPQHF.

This clone was seen more than once but under ten times. This chain uses TRBV27 with TRBJ2-1, with 9 nucleotides matching TRBD2. The CDR3 is 15 residues long. The germline V gene encodes CDR1 MNHEY and CDR2 SMNVEV (reference sequence). Losses at the gene ends were 6 bases for V and 2 bases for J; bases not matched to a gene: 5. CDR3 coding DNA: TGTGCCAGCAGGCTTAGCGGGGGCACCTACAATGAGCAGTTCTTC. Translation gives CASRLSGGTYNEQFF.

The rearrangement joins TRBV11-2 to TRBJ2-6; 8 nucleotides align to TRBD1. The CDR3 spans 17 residues. Germline values: CDR1 SGHAT, CDR2 FQNNGV. V trimming: 1 base; J trimming: 2 bases; junction bases outside the gene matches: 4. As DNA, the CDR3 is TGTGCCAGCAGCTTAGGGACAGGGCCCCCTGGGGCCAACGTCCTGACTTTC. As protein: CASSLGTGPPGANVLTF.

This chain connects TRBV29-1 to TRBJ2-4; TRBD1 might be the D (6 bases). Germline assignment: CDR1 SQVTM and CDR2 ANQGSEA. This CDR3 comprises 16 residues. V was pared by 0 bases and J by 9 bases, with 21 bases between. The CDR3, as DNA: TGCAGCGTTGAAGATTGGGCAGGGGCGCCCCGCGGCATTCAGTACTTC. It codes for CSVEDWAGAPRGIQYF.

The J gene is TRBJ1-3, the V gene TRBV7-9; 7 bases fit TRBD1. V shed 5 bases, J shed 0 bases, and the junction held 16 bases outside the gene matches. The CDR3 has 19 amino acids. From germline, CDR1 is SEHNR and CDR2 FQNEAQ (reference sequence). The CDR3 nucleotides are TGTGCCAGCAGCACCGGGACAGCGCATGCCGGAATCTCTGGAAACACCATATATTTT. This encodes CASSTGTAHAGISGNTIYF.

The chain combines TRBV13 with TRBJ2-7, with D possibly matching TRBD1 (5 bases). The CDR3 loop spans 15 amino acids. CDR1 PRHDT and CDR2 FYEKMQ come from the germline V gene (reference sequence). Trimming cost V 4 bases and J 5 bases, with 18 bases left between them. The CDR3 sequence: CASSSRPGSPNEQYF. CDR3 coding DNA: TGTGCCAGCAGCTCGAGGCCAGGGTCCCCTAACGAGCAGTACTTC.

The chain recombines TRBV15 with TRBJ2-7; D remains ambiguous. This CDR3 region has 13 residues. V was cut by 0 bases and J by 3 bases, with 6 bases left in between. Germline V lookup: CDR1 LNHNV, CDR2 YYDKDF (reference sequence). CDR3 bases: TGTGCCACCAGCAGAGAAGACATCTACGAGCAGTACTTC. Protein: CATSREDIYEQYF. The full variable domain, its missing parts supplied by reference TRBV15 and TRBJ2-7, is DAMVIQNPRYQVTQFGKPVTLSCSQTLNHNVMYWYQQKSSQAPKLLFHYYDKDFNNEADTPDNFQSRRPNTSFCFLDIRSPGLGDTAMYLCATSREDIYEQYFGPGTRLTVT.

The chain carries TRBV5-1 and TRBJ1-1, with a possible D match to TRBD1 (5 bases). The ends were cut back, 3 bases at V and 0 bases at J, with 9 bases in the middle. This CDR3 is 14 amino acids long. Germline V gene lookup returns CDR1 SGHRS and CDR2 YFSETQ. CDR3 bases: TGCGCCAGCAGCTGGGACTTTATGAACACTGAAGCTTTCTTT. Residues: CASSWDFMNTEAFF.

This clone has a handful of counts. The rearrangement uses TRBV9 and TRBJ1-3; maybe TRBD1 (5 bases). This CDR3 has 17 residues. The V gene lost 0 bases and the J gene lost 0 bases, with 13 bases spanning the gap. Per the germline V gene, CDR1 is SGDLS and CDR2 is YYNGEE. The DNA of the CDR3 is TGTGCCAGCAGCGTAGGCGGCAGGGCTTACTCTGGAAACACCATATATTTT. Its protein is CASSVGGRAYSGNTIYF.

The CDR3 DNA follows: TGTGCCAGCAGTCTCCTGGGGACAGGGGGTACCAATGAGCAGTTCTTC. It yields the protein CASSLLGTGGTNEQFF. The V and J genes are TRBV27 and TRBJ2-1, with TRBD1 matching over 11 bases. CDR1 and CDR2 from the germline V gene are MNHEY and SMNVEV (reference sequence). CDR3 length: 16 residues. The junction had 9 bases not matched to a gene; V was cut back by 5 bases and J by 6 bases.

This rearrangement joins TRBV10-3 to TRBJ2-7; 8 nucleotides align to TRBD2. Trimming at V came to 5 bases and at J to 3 bases, leaving 3 bases not matched to a gene. The CDR3 runs to 13 residues. Germline values: CDR1 ENHRY, CDR2 SYGVKD. CDR3 protein: CAISLAGHYEQYF. The CDR3 DNA follows: TGTGCCATCAGTTTAGCGGGACACTACGAGCAGTACTTC.

The chain has TRBV12-3 or TRBV12-4 and TRBJ1-2; D may be TRBD1 (5 bases). The CDR3 runs to 13 residues. The V end was cut by 5 bases, the J end by 4 bases, with 11 bases between. The CDR3 here is CASSPDSLYGYTF. The CDR3, as DNA: TGTGCCAGCAGTCCTGACAGTCTCTATGGCTACACCTTC.

This clone was counted between two and nine times. The chain carries TRBV5-1 and TRBJ1-6; 8 nucleotides align to TRBD1. After removal of 0 bases from V and 10 bases from J, the junction contained 6 bases not matched to a gene. The length of the CDR3 is 15 residues. Germline V gene sequence: CDR1 SGHRS, CDR2 YFSETQ. CDR3 in DNA: TGCGCCAGCAGCTTGGGACAGGGGTGGGAGTCACCCCTCCACTTT. It is translated as CASSLGQGWESPLHF.

The chain employs TRBV5-8 and TRBJ1-5, with TRBD1 as a possible D gene (6 bases). This CDR3 has 14 amino acids. The germline gives CDR1 SGHTS, CDR2 YDEGEE. Trimming removed 2 bases at V and 2 bases at J, with 8 bases between. DNA of the CDR3: TGTGCCAGCAGCTTACGGACAGGCAATCAGCCCCAGCATTTT. It encodes CASSLRTGNQPQHF. The variable domain in full, with the rest retrieved from reference TRBV5-8 and TRBJ1-5, is EAGVTQSPTHLIKTRGQQATLRCSPISGHTSVYWYQQALGLGLQFLLWYDEGEERNRGNFPPRFSGRQFPNYSSELNVNALELEDSALYLCASSLRTGNQPQHFGDGTRLSIL.

This sequence joins TRBV18 and TRBJ2-7; D unresolved. The germline CDR1 and CDR2 sequences are KGHSH and LQKENI. Between the trimmed V and J ends, which lost 1 base and 3 bases, there was a span of 7 bases. The CDR3 extends over 13 amino acids. In DNA, the CDR3 is TGTGCCAGCTCACCACAGAACGGCTACGAGCAGTACTTC. It is translated as CASSPQNGYEQYF.

The chain employs TRBV7-6 and TRBJ2-7; the D gene is possibly TRBD2 (6 bases). Trimming left V 5 bases short and J 4 bases short, with 15 bases between. The length of the CDR3 is 14 residues. CDR1 is SGHVS and CDR2 is FNYEAQ in the germline V gene. This CDR3 is CASSAFGGTYEQYF. CDR3 nucleotide sequence: TGTGCCAGCAGCGCATTCGGCGGGACGTACGAGCAGTACTTC.